This T cell receptor (beta chain) was captured by sequencing in a study of Ad26.COV2.S vaccination and SARS-CoV-2 variants. Looking at the study overall: Vaccine-arm donor from the placebo-controlled COV1001 Ad26.COV2.S trial.

Germline CDR1 and CDR2: SEHNR and FQNEAQ (reference sequence). This CDR3 has 13 amino acids. The V gene lost 0 bases and the J gene lost 4 bases, with 6 bases spanning the gap. This table comes from immunoSEQ multiplex PCR, and its TCRdb copy is limited to in-frame clones, with some not included. The sample lists about 460,000 clones; nearly 90% were seen once. Specified treatment: around 19 received Ad26.COV2.S at low or high dose, single or two shots; several received placebo; per-sample allocation not given. Sampling took place 63 days after the first vaccine or placebo injection. The sequence derives from a person between 18 and 65 years old who received the Ad26.COV2.S COVID-19 vaccine or a placebo. The chain combines TRBV7-9 with TRBJ1-2; D may be TRBD1 (5 bases). The specimen was peripheral blood, collected in a trial of Ad26.COV2.S vaccine versus placebo. CDR3 in DNA: TGTGCCAGCAGCTTAGCGACAGTCTATGGCTACACCTTC. It specifies CASSLATVYGYTF.